This T cell receptor (beta chain) was obtained from a study of CD8 T cells in Susac syndrome. This CDR3 has 14 amino acids. Losses at the gene ends were 5 bases for V and 8 bases for J; bases not matched to a gene: 5. Germline loops: CDR1 LNHNV, CDR2 YYDKDF (reference sequence). The study, taken as a whole, reports: A relatively small number of individuals underwent TCR sequencing and HLA analysis.

Sequencing targeted TCR beta in blood CD8+ and CD4+ T cells. The multiple sclerosis control group comprised treatment-naive patients with stable or active relapsing-remitting disease. Concerning this clonotype itself: Its antigen remains unknown.

The RNA, about 0.5 to 1 ug, was put through reverse transcription using random hexamers. Across 54 Vbeta and 13 Jbeta, TCR beta CDR3 was amplified with immunoSEQ multiplex PCR. TCRdb independently ran MiXCR on the immunoSEQ multiplex PCR reads; one entry per CDR3 protein. The sample shows some 150,000 distinct CDR3 sequences, 94% of them seen only once. This sequence originates from a human donor with multiple sclerosis. Sequencing input: CD8+ T cells from PBMCs. The chain is built from TRBV15 and TRBJ2-2; 10 bases map to TRBD1. This chain's CDR3 is CATSDDRGRGELFF. DNA for the CDR3: TGTGCCACCAGCGATGACAGGGGGCGAGGGGAGCTGTTTTTT.